These 10 T cell receptor beta chains originate from one sample sequenced in a study of response to subunit inactivated influenza vaccine. TCRdb itself ran the RT-PCR reads through MiXCR, one entry per CDR3 protein. The data show 400,000 to 550,000 distinct CDR3 sequences, 25% seen once. The source was CD4+ T cells sorted from PBMCs, collected more than 4 days after vaccination. The receptor set was obtained from a man between 50 and 59 years old who received an inactivated influenza vaccine.

The chain is built from TRBV6-1 and TRBJ2-1; 8 bases line up with TRBD2. The J segment lost 8 bases and the V segment lost 7 bases, leaving 7 bases of the junction unmatched. The germline CDR1 and CDR2 sequences are MNHNS and SASEGT. The CDR3 consists of 13 residues. CDR3: CASMSGGGYEQFF. Here the CDR3 DNA reads TGTGCCAGCATGAGCGGGGGAGGGTATGAGCAGTTCTTC.

This clonotype was found a few times. The genes are TRBV10-2 and TRBJ2-7, with 7 bases that match TRBD2. This CDR3 spans 14 amino acids. V dropped 6 bases and J dropped 0; count of bases not matched to a gene: 5. Germline CDR1 WSHSY, CDR2 SAAADI. The CDR3 here is CASSPSGDSYEQYF. The CDR3, as DNA: TGCGCCAGCAGCCCGAGCGGGGACTCCTACGAGCAGTACTTC.

The chain links TRBV5-1 to TRBJ2-5; D might be TRBD2 (6 bases). CDR1 is SGHRS, CDR2 YFSETQ, per germline. The CDR3 covers 15 residues. V shed 0 bases and J shed 1 base, with 10 bases lying between them. The CDR3 DNA sequence: TGCGCCAGCAGCTTGGAGCCGGGACTCCAAGAGACCCAGTACTTC. This encodes CASSLEPGLQETQYF.

The chain is built from TRBV29-1 and TRBJ2-7; D gene ambiguous. This CDR3 has 13 residues. V was pared by 3 bases and J by 6 bases, with 15 bases between. The germline CDR1 and CDR2 sequences are SQVTM and ANQGSEA. This chain's CDR3 is CSVDRGLQGEQYF. Here the CDR3 DNA reads TGCAGCGTTGACCGCGGCCTCCAAGGCGAGCAGTACTTC.

The genes are TRBV5-1 and TRBJ2-2; D not certain. The CDR3 consists of 15 residues. Between the trimmed V and J ends, which lost 0 bases and 0 bases, there was a span of 6 bases. Germline values: CDR1 SGHRS, CDR2 YFSETQ. CDR3 amino acids: CASSLGNSNTGELFF. As DNA, the CDR3 is TGCGCCAGCAGCTTGGGGAATTCGAACACCGGGGAGCTGTTTTTT.

The V and J genes are TRBV12-3 or TRBV12-4 and TRBJ2-2, with 7 positions matching TRBD1. CDR3 length: 15 amino acids. Germline trimming cut 5 bases from V and 2 bases from J; bases unmatched to any gene: 5. The CDR3 DNA reads as TGTGCCAGCAGTGTCCGGACAGGAAACACCGGGGAGCTGTTTTTT. Its protein product is CASSVRTGNTGELFF.

The sample holds a few counts of this clonotype. This chain uses TRBV6-2 or TRBV6-3 with TRBJ2-1; the D is unclear. The CDR3 sequence is 12 residues long. CDR1 and CDR2 from the germline V gene are MNHEY and SVGEGT. V dropped 4 bases and J dropped 10 bases, with 11 bases sitting between them. The CDR3 DNA is TGTGCCAGCAGTTTATTAATAAGGGAGCAGTTCTTC. Protein product: CASSLLIREQFF.

V and J are TRBV4-2 and TRBJ1-2; 7 nucleotides line up with TRBD1. Trimming at V came to 0 bases and at J to 0 bases, leaving 10 bases not matched to a gene. The CDR3 is 18 residues long. Germline CDR1 and CDR2: LGHNA and YNFKEQ. The CDR3 region is CASSQDRGTVLANYGYTF. CDR3 coding DNA: TGTGCCAGCAGCCAAGATAGGGGGACAGTTTTAGCTAACTATGGCTACACCTTC.

The chain has TRBV28 and TRBJ2-3, with D possibly called TRBD1 or TRBD2 (5 bases each). The CDR3 runs 15 residues. Trimming pared 4 bases from V and 7 bases from J, leaving 18 bases between. The V gene's germline CDR1 is MDHEN and CDR2 SYDVKM. The CDR3 spells CASSWDQIGVNTQYF. The CDR3 DNA reads TGTGCCAGCAGTTGGGACCAAATAGGAGTTAATACGCAGTATTTT.

This clonotype was seen a single time. The J gene is TRBJ1-2, the V gene TRBV19, with TRBD1 identical over 7 bases. The V and J ends lost 4 bases and 7 bases, in that order; junction bases with no gene match: 12. The CDR3 runs 15 residues. Looked up from germline, CDR1 is LNHDA and CDR2 is SQIVND (reference sequence). CDR3 coding DNA: TGTGCCAGTAGTACCGGGGACAGTCTTAGGACTGGCTACACCTTC. It translates to CASSTGDSLRTGYTF.